Below are 22 T cell receptor beta chains sequenced from a single sample in a study of blood T cell repertoires in COVID-19. TCRdb keeps only in-frame clones here, not all; method: immunoSEQ multiplex PCR. The data contain a few hundred thousand clones, around 90% of them singletons. The sequencing sample was made of peripheral blood. All receptors come from a woman aged 70-85 years with active or convalescent COVID-19.

This chain uses TRBV7-9 with TRBJ2-3, with D hard to call. V was shortened by 4 bases and J by 0 bases, with 8 bases between the two germline ends. The CDR3 totals 14 residues. Germline V gives CDR1 SEHNR, CDR2 FQNEAQ (reference sequence). The CDR3: CASSSSGSTDTQYF. CDR3 DNA: TGTGCCAGCAGCTCGTCGGGTAGCACAGATACGCAGTATTTT.

The V call is TRBV27, the J call TRBJ1-4, with D tentatively TRBD1 (6 bases). The CDR3 has 15 residues. Germline CDR1 reads MNHEY; CDR2 reads SMNVEV (reference sequence). Trimming left V 6 bases short and J 3 bases short, with 14 bases between. The CDR3 DNA sequence: TGTGCCAGCAGCTCCTACAGGGCTGCTAATGAAAAACTGTTTTTT. It translates to CASSSYRAANEKLFF.

This clone was detected once. V usage is TRBV3-1 (or the pseudogene TRBV3-2) and J usage is TRBJ1-4, with D possibly being TRBD1 (6 bases). This CDR3 comprises 15 residues. CDR1 is LGHDT and CDR2 is YNNKEL in the germline V gene (reference sequence). Trimming shortened V by 1 base and J by 7 bases, and 13 bases separated the two germline ends. The CDR3 spells CASSQASTGIEKLFF. The DNA for the CDR3 is TGTGCCAGCAGCCAAGCCTCAACAGGGATTGAAAAACTGTTTTTT.

This clone was recorded a few times. This chain joins TRBV18 and TRBJ1-2; the D gene is possibly TRBD1 (6 bases). The CDR3 totals 15 residues. Germline V gene lookup returns CDR1 KGHSH and CDR2 LQKENI. Trimming left V 2 bases short and J 4 bases short, with 14 bases between. CDR3 coding DNA: TGTGCCAGCTCACCATATGGACAGCTCCTCTATGGCTACACCTTC. Translated: CASSPYGQLLYGYTF.

The chain is built from TRBV5-4 and TRBJ1-6; D perhaps matches TRBD1 (5 bases). V lost 0 bases and J 11 bases, leaving 15 bases between the germline ends. Germline V gene sequence: CDR1 SGHNT, CDR2 YYREEE (reference sequence). The CDR3 extends over 15 amino acids. The CDR3 nucleotides are TGTGCCAGCAGCTTGGCCCCCAGGGCCGGGCCACCCCTCCACTTT. This encodes CASSLAPRAGPPLHF. The whole variable domain, filled in from reference TRBV5-4 and TRBJ1-6, reads ETGVTQSPTHLIKTRGQQVTLRCSSQSGHNTVSWYQQALGQGPQFIFQYYREEENGRGNFPPRFSGLQFPNYSSELNVNALELDDSALYLCASSLAPRAGPPLHFGNGTRLTVT.

The chain combines TRBV10-1 with TRBJ2-7; 7 bases are a match to TRBD2. The CDR3 has 15 residues. Germline V CDR1 and CDR2: WNHNN, SYGVQD (reference sequence). Trimming removed 0 bases from V and 9 bases from J; junction bases left unmatched: 11. CDR3 amino acids: CASSESRAGSTRQYF. The CDR3 DNA reads TGCGCCAGCAGTGAGTCGAGAGCGGGATCTACGAGGCAGTACTTC.

The chain links TRBV9 to TRBJ2-1; 13 bases fit TRBD2. This CDR3 is built from 17 residues. V lost 0 bases to trimming and J lost 9 bases; unmatched junction nucleotides: 9. Germline assignment: CDR1 SGDLS and CDR2 YYNGEE. This CDR3 reads CASSVGRLAGGRGEQFF. CDR3 bases: TGTGCCAGCAGCGTAGGAAGACTAGCGGGGGGTAGAGGTGAGCAGTTCTTC.

The chain joins TRBV3-1 (or the pseudogene TRBV3-2) to TRBJ2-5; D is perhaps TRBD2 (5 bases). Germline loops: CDR1 LGHDT, CDR2 YNNKEL (reference sequence). Trimming removed 1 base at V and 5 bases at J, with 11 bases between. This CDR3 is 14 amino acids long. The CDR3 DNA follows: TGTGCCAGCAGCCAAGGGCCAGAGCGGGAGACCCAGTACTTC. It translates to CASSQGPERETQYF.

The chain recombines TRBV12-3 or TRBV12-4 with TRBJ1-2; D is unclear. This CDR3 is 12 amino acids long. Trimming shortened V by 2 bases and J by 6 bases, and 7 bases separated the two germline ends. This CDR3 is CASSLRGNGYTF. Here the CDR3 DNA reads TGTGCCAGCAGTTTAAGAGGGAATGGCTACACCTTC.

V is TRBV14 and J is TRBJ2-2; D perhaps matches TRBD1 (6 bases). The V gene's germline CDR1 is SGHDN and CDR2 FVKESK. With 3 bases removed from V and 4 bases from J, the gap between germline ends came to 12 bases. The CDR3 covers 15 residues. CDR3 coding DNA: TGTGCCAGCAGCCAGCAGGCAGGGGTCACCGGGGAGCTGTTTTTT. This translates into CASSQQAGVTGELFF.

The rearrangement joins TRBV11-1 to TRBJ1-1; 8 positions agree with TRBD1. Germline V lookup: CDR1 SGHAT, CDR2 FQDESV (reference sequence). The CDR3 extends over 16 amino acids. Losses at the gene ends were 5 bases for V and 1 base for J; bases not matched to a gene: 9. The CDR3 protein is CASSGRGGTGNTEAFF. CDR3 bases: TGTGCCAGCAGCGGCCGGGGAGGGACAGGGAACACTGAAGCTTTCTTT.

This rearrangement joins TRBV20-1 to TRBJ1-5, with 7 nucleotides matching TRBD1. Germline V gene sequence: CDR1 DFQATT, CDR2 SNEGSKA (reference sequence). This CDR3 has 16 residues. V lost 3 bases and J lost 5; bases outside the gene matches: 13. The CDR3 DNA is TGCAGTGCTAGTAGACTCGACAGGGCCTATGATCAGCCCCAGCATTTT. Residues: CSASRLDRAYDQPQHF.

The chain is built from TRBV9 and TRBJ1-3, with unresolved D. V was trimmed by 2 bases and J by 0 bases, leaving 6 bases between them. Germline V gene sequence: CDR1 SGDLS, CDR2 YYNGEE. This CDR3 is built from 14 residues. The CDR3 loop reads CASSVSVSGNTIYF. The CDR3 region has the DNA TGTGCCAGCAGCGTTTCCGTCTCTGGAAACACCATATATTTT.

The chain links TRBV19 to TRBJ2-1; TRBD1 might be the D (6 bases). V dropped 5 bases and J dropped 9 bases, with 14 bases sitting between them. Germline-derived CDR1 and CDR2 are LNHDA and SQIVND (reference sequence). This CDR3 region has 13 residues. The CDR3 DNA follows: TGTGCCAGTAGTTTACTACAGGGCGGTGAGCAGTTCTTC. Protein: CASSLLQGGEQFF.

The chain recombines TRBV6-2 or TRBV6-3 with TRBJ1-4; D is unresolved. Germline CDR1 reads MNHEY; CDR2 reads SVGEGT. Between the trimmed V and J ends, which lost 6 bases and 1 base, there was a span of 15 bases. This CDR3 is built from 16 residues. The CDR3 sequence is CASSPDGVRTNEKLFF. In nucleotides, the CDR3 is TGTGCCAGCAGCCCTGACGGGGTTCGAACTAATGAAAAACTGTTTTTT.

This chain joins TRBV5-4 and TRBJ1-1; no firm D call. The CDR3 covers 14 residues. Germline loops: CDR1 SGHNT, CDR2 YYREEE (reference sequence). The V gene lost 1 base and the J gene lost 0 bases, with 7 bases spanning the gap. The CDR3 nucleotides are TGTGCCAGCAGCTTGACAGCTATGAACACTGAAGCTTTCTTT. Translated: CASSLTAMNTEAFF.

This chain links TRBV9 with TRBJ1-1; 7 nucleotides agree with TRBD1. The CDR3 loop spans 15 amino acids. The V segment lost 4 bases and the J segment 1 base; nucleotides outside the gene matches: 7. The germline V gene encodes CDR1 SGDLS and CDR2 YYNGEE. As DNA, the CDR3 is TGTGCCAGCAGCTCTGGGGGGACAGAGAACACTGAAGCTTTCTTT. Its protein is CASSSGGTENTEAFF. The variable domain in full, with the rest retrieved from reference TRBV9 and TRBJ1-1, is DSGVTQTPKHLITATGQRVTLRCSPRSGDLSVYWYQQSLDQGLQFLIQYYNGEERAKGNILERFSAQQFPDLHSELNLSSLELGDSALYFCASSSGGTENTEAFFGQGTRLTVV.

V gene TRBV24-1 combines with J gene TRBJ1-1; D remains ambiguous. V lost 5 bases, J lost 12 bases, and 15 bases lay in between. The germline V gene has CDR1 KGHDR and CDR2 SFDVKD. The CDR3 contains 12 residues. Here the CDR3 reads CATSGTGSRTFF. CDR3 nucleotides: TGTGCCACCAGTGGTACCGGGTCCAGAACTTTCTTT.

About this clone itself: This specimen includes other DNA sequences encoding the same CDR3. The chain carries TRBV9 and TRBJ1-1, with D unclear. Trimming took 2 bases from V and 3 from J, leaving 8 bases between them. The CDR3 covers 13 residues. CDR1 is SGDLS, CDR2 YYNGEE, per germline. DNA for the CDR3: TGTGCCAGCAGCGTTCGGGGAGACACTGAAGCTTTCTTT. This sequence encodes CASSVRGDTEAFF.

V is TRBV29-1 and J is TRBJ2-3; the D is unclear. There are 11 residues in the CDR3. Germline values: CDR1 SQVTM, CDR2 ANQGSEA. V was shortened by 6 bases and J by 5 bases, with 9 bases between the two germline ends. In DNA, the CDR3 is TGCAGCGTCGCCCCGGGAGATACGCAGTATTTT. It yields the protein CSVAPGDTQYF.

The chain combines TRBV10-1 with TRBJ2-7; D may be TRBD2 (5 bases). V shed 3 bases and J shed 13 bases, with 16 bases lying between them. Germline values: CDR1 WNHNN, CDR2 SYGVQD (reference sequence). This CDR3 spans 12 amino acids. The CDR3 nucleotides are TGCGCCAGCAGTGATCAGGAGGCCCGGCGATACTTC. This encodes CASSDQEARRYF.

The chain is built from TRBV6-5 and TRBJ1-4, with D possibly matching TRBD1 (6 bases). The V and J ends lost 2 bases and 0 bases respectively, with 7 bases between them. The germline gives CDR1 MNHEY, CDR2 SVGAGI. The CDR3 covers 15 residues. Here the CDR3 DNA reads TGTGCCAGCAGTTACGGACAGTCAACTAATGAAAAACTGTTTTTT. Its translation: CASSYGQSTNEKLFF.